Sequencing of this TCR beta chain was carried out in a study of blood T cell repertoires in COVID-19. CDR3 size: 17 residues. Germline trimming cut 3 bases from V and 5 bases from J; bases unmatched to any gene: 12. Germline V gene lookup returns CDR1 KGHDR and CDR2 SFDVKD. Only in-frame clones appear in the TCRdb table, and some are missing; sequencing was by immunoSEQ multiplex PCR. The repertoire includes about 320,000 clones, roughly 91% of them detected once, and around 10% sits in the top ten. The genes are TRBV24-1 and TRBJ1-5, with TRBD1 identical over 7 bases. This receptor was identified in a woman in her 30s with COVID-19, enrolled during active disease. Sequencing was carried out using peripheral blood. In nucleotides, the CDR3 is TGTGCCACCAGTGATAAGGACAGGTGGGCTGCCGATCAGCCCCAGCATTTT. It encodes CATSDKDRWAADQPQHF.